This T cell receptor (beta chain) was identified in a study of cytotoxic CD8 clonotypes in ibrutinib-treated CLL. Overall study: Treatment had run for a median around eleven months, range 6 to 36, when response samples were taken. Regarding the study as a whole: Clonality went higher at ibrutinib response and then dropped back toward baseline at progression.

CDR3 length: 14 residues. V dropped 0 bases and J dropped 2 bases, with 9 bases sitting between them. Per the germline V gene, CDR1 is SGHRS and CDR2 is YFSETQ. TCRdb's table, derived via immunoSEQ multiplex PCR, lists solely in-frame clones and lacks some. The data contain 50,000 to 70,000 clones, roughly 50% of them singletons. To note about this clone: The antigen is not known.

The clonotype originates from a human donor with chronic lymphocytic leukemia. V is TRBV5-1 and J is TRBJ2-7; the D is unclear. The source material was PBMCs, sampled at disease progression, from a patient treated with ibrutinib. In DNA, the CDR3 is TGCGCCAGCAGCTTGGGAGGCATTACCTACGAGCAGTACTTC. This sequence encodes CASSLGGITYEQYF.